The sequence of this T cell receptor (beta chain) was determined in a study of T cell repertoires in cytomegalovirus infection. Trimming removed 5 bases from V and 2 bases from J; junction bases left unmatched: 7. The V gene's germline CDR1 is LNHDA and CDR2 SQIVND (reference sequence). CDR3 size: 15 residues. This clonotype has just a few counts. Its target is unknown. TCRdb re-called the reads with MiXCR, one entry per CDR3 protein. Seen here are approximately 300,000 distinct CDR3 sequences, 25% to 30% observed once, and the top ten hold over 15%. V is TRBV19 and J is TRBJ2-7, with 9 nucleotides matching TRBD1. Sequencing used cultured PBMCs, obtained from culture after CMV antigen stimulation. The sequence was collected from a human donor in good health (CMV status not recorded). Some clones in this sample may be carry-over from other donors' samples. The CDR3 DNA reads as TGTGCCAGTAGTGTCAAGGGACAGGGTACCTACGAGCAGTACTTC. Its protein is CASSVKGQGTYEQYF.